The 14 T cell receptor beta chains in this list originate from one sample, sequenced in a study of T cell changes during pregnancy in multiple sclerosis. The table came from immunoSEQ multiplex PCR; TCRdb's copy has only in-frame clones and leaves some out. The sample holds about 49,000 clones, around 90% seen once. The input for sequencing was peripheral blood, taken after pregnancy. These receptor sequences come from a female donor in good health, enrolled as a control in a pregnancy study.

V is TRBV6-5 and J is TRBJ2-1, with D possibly being TRBD2 (8 bases). With 4 bases removed from V and 3 bases from J, the gap between germline ends came to 13 bases. The CDR3 sequence is 15 residues long. Germline CDR1 MNHEY, CDR2 SVGAGI. This CDR3 is CASSLTGTSYNEQFF. Here the CDR3 DNA reads TGTGCCAGCAGTTTGACAGGGACTAGCTACAATGAGCAGTTCTTC.

The genes are TRBV6-6 and TRBJ1-1; 7 nucleotides align to TRBD1. Germline trimming cut 5 bases from V and 1 base from J; bases unmatched to any gene: 7. This CDR3 spans 15 amino acids. The germline gives CDR1 MNHNY, CDR2 SVGAGI (reference sequence). DNA for the CDR3: TGTGCCAGCAGTAAAACAGGGGCAGGGAACACTGAAGCTTTCTTT. Translation gives CASSKTGAGNTEAFF.

The chain couples TRBV5-5 to TRBJ1-4; TRBD1 matches at 8 bases. V trimming: 4 bases; J trimming: 8 bases; junction bases outside the gene matches: 7. The length of the CDR3 is 14 residues. Per the germline V gene, CDR1 is SGHKS and CDR2 is YYEKEE (reference sequence). DNA of the CDR3: TGTGCCAGCAGCAGATCGGACAGGGACGAAAAACTGTTTTTT. This gives the protein CASSRSDRDEKLFF.

The chain recombines TRBV6-5 with TRBJ1-2; 9 bases agree with TRBD1. Germline CDR1 and CDR2: MNHEY and SVGAGI. This CDR3 comprises 14 residues. With 5 bases clipped from V and 6 bases from J, the junction kept 7 bases outside the gene matches. CDR3 in DNA: TGTGCCAGCAGTACGAAGACAGGGGGTAATGGCTACACCTTC. Its translation: CASSTKTGGNGYTF.

The J gene is TRBJ2-2, the V gene TRBV6-6, with a possible D match to TRBD2 (7 bases). The V gene's germline CDR1 is MNHNY and CDR2 SVGAGI (reference sequence). This CDR3 is built from 15 residues. Trimming took off 2 bases at V and 6 bases at J, with 13 bases between the two ends. For the CDR3, the DNA is TGTGCCAGCAGTTACCCCGAGGGGGGGGCCGGGGAGCTGTTTTTT. As protein: CASSYPEGGAGELFF.

A few counts support this clone. This chain connects TRBV6-4 to TRBJ2-1, with 9 positions matching TRBD2. The germline V gene has CDR1 MRHNA and CDR2 SNTAGT. The CDR3 consists of 15 residues. V was clipped by 5 bases and J by 8 bases; unmatched bases: 10. The CDR3 loop is CASSPKAGGTDEQFF. CDR3 bases: TGTGCCAGCAGTCCTAAAGCGGGAGGAACAGATGAGCAGTTCTTC.

The DNA for the CDR3 is TGCGCCAGCAGCGCAACAGGGGCCGCACCTGGAAACACCATATATTTT. This encodes CASSATGAAPGNTIYF. The rearrangement uses TRBV5-1 and TRBJ1-3, with 7 bases matching TRBD1. CDR3 length: 16 residues. V shed 4 bases and J 2 bases; nucleotides not matched to a gene: 9. Looked up from germline, CDR1 is SGHRS and CDR2 is YFSETQ. Full variable domain (missing parts from reference TRBV5-1 and TRBJ1-3): KAGVTQTPRYLIKTRGQQVTLSCSPISGHRSVSWYQQTPGQGLQFLFEYFSETQRNKGNFPGRFSGRQFSNSRSEMNVSTLELGDSALYLCASSATGAAPGNTIYFGEGSWLTVV.

The chain joins TRBV4-2 to TRBJ1-4; 8 nucleotides agree with TRBD1. CDR3 length: 16 amino acids. The trim removed 4 bases at V and 8 bases at J, leaving 12 bases unmatched. Germline CDR1 is LGHNA and CDR2 is YNFKEQ. CDR3 DNA: TGTGCCAGCAGCCTCGGCCAACAGGGGGATGGAGAAAAACTGTTTTTT. Protein product: CASSLGQQGDGEKLFF.

The chain couples TRBV6-1 to TRBJ2-1; TRBD1 agrees at 10 bases. J lost 6 bases, V lost 0 bases, and 8 bases had no gene match. Per germline, CDR1 MNHNS and CDR2 SASEGT. CDR3 length: 17 residues. The CDR3 DNA reads as TGTGCCAGCAGTGAAGCTAGGGGACAGGGGATTAGCAATGAGCAGTTCTTC. It codes for CASSEARGQGISNEQFF.

This clone occurred a few times. The chain couples TRBV19 to TRBJ2-6; the D gene is possibly TRBD1 (6 bases). Germline V CDR1 and CDR2: LNHDA, SQIVND (reference sequence). Trimming took 5 bases from V and 4 from J, leaving 15 bases between them. The CDR3 has 16 amino acids. DNA of the CDR3: TGTGCCAGTAGTGTGCAGGGGCCGCCGGGGGCCAACGTCCTGACTTTC. Protein: CASSVQGPPGANVLTF. The full variable domain, rest sourced from reference TRBV19 and TRBJ2-6, is DGGITQSPKYLFRKEGQNVTLSCEQNLNHDAMYWYRQDPGQGLRLIYYSQIVNDFQKGDIAEGYSVSREKKESFPLTVTSAQKNPTAFYLCASSVQGPPGANVLTFGAGSRLTVL.

The V and J genes are TRBV6-1 and TRBJ2-2; possible D gene TRBD2, 6 bases. V lost 2 bases and J 1 base, leaving 11 bases between the germline ends. Looked up from germline, CDR1 is MNHNS and CDR2 is SASEGT. This CDR3 is 16 amino acids long. The CDR3 DNA follows: TGTGCCAGCAGTGAACGCGGGACCAGGAACACCGGGGAGCTGTTTTTT. Translating it yields CASSERGTRNTGELFF.

V usage is TRBV4-3 and J usage is TRBJ1-2, with a weak D call TRBD1 (5 bases). This CDR3 region has 13 residues. V was cut by 0 bases and J by 8 bases, with 10 bases left in between. Germline V gene lookup returns CDR1 LGHNA and CDR2 YSLEER. CDR3 region: CASSQEAGLGYTF. CDR3 coding DNA: TGCGCCAGCAGCCAAGAGGCAGGGTTGGGCTACACCTTC.

This chain links TRBV6-6 with TRBJ2-1; D may be TRBD2 (5 bases). The V gene lost 5 bases and the J gene lost 12 bases, with 11 bases spanning the gap. The germline CDR1 and CDR2 sequences are MNHNY and SVGAGI (reference sequence). This CDR3 comprises 11 residues. The CDR3 is CASSESEGQFF. The CDR3 nucleotides read TGTGCCAGCAGTGAGAGCGAGGGGCAGTTCTTC.

This clone came up once. The V call is TRBV7-3, the J call TRBJ1-2; 12 positions agree with TRBD1. CDR1 and CDR2 (germline): SGHTA, FQGTGA. Trimming cost V 5 bases and J 6 bases; bases outside gene matches: 4. The CDR3 runs to 14 residues. This chain's CDR3 is CASSTGTGGNGYTF. The CDR3 bases are TGTGCCAGCAGCACCGGGACAGGGGGCAATGGCTACACCTTC.